Included here is one T cell receptor beta chain sequence, with context. Antigen: not known. With 7 bases removed from V and 6 bases from J, the gap between germline ends came to 15 bases. The germline V gene encodes CDR1 SGHVS and CDR2 FQNEAQ. This CDR3 has 14 amino acids. The TCR beta CDR3 regions underwent amplification using RNA transcripts as the source. During a first-round RT-PCR of the TCR CDR3, the HTBI primer set was used. TCRdb re-derived calls from the multiplex PCR reads in MiXCR, one entry per CDR3 protein. The repertoire holds about 770,000 distinct CDR3 sequences, with under 20% as singletons. The data are from a study of T cells in Graves' hyperthyroidism and ophthalmopathy. Notes on the study in general: Stable hyperthyroidism was separated from ophthalmopathy by a model based on 13 V-J features.

The sequence was collected from a woman between 50 and 59 years old with Graves' hyperthyroidism that later progressed to Graves' ophthalmopathy. Sequencing was carried out using blood. This chain uses TRBV7-8 with TRBJ1-4, with a weak D call TRBD1 (5 bases). Here the CDR3 reads CASTLSPGDEKLFF. CDR3 in DNA: TGTGCCAGCACCCTTAGCCCGGGGGATGAAAAACTGTTTTTT.